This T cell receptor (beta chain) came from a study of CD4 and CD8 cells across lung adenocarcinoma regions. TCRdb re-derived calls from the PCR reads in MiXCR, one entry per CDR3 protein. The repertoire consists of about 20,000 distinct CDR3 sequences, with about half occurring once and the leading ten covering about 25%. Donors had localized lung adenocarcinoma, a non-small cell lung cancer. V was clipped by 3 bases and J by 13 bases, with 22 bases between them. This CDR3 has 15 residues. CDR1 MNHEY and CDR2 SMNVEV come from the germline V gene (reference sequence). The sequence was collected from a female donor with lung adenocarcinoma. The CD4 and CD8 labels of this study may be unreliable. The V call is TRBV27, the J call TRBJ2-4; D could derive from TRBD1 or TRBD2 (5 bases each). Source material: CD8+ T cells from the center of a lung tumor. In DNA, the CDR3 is TGTGCCAGCAGTTTGGGGGTGAGAGCCCCAGATACGCAGTACTTC. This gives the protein CASSLGVRAPDTQYF.